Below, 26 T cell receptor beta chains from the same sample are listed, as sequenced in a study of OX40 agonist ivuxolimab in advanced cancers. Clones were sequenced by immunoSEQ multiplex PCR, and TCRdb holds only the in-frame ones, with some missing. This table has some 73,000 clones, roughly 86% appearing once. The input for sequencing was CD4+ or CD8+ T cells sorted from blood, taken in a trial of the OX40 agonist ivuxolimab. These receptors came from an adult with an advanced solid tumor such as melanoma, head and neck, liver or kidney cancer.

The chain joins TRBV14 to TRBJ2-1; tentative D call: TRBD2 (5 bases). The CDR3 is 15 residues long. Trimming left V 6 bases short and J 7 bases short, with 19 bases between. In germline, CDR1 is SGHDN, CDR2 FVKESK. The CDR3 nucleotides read TGTGCCAGCAGTCCCCAAGCGATCGGGAAAAATGAGCAGTTCTTC. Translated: CASSPQAIGKNEQFF.

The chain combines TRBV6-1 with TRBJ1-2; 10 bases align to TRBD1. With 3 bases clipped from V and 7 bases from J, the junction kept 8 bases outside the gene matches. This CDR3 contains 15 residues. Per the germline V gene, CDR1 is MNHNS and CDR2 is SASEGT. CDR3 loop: CASSDPGQGWGGYTF. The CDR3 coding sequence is TGTGCCAGCAGTGACCCGGGACAGGGGTGGGGTGGCTACACCTTC.

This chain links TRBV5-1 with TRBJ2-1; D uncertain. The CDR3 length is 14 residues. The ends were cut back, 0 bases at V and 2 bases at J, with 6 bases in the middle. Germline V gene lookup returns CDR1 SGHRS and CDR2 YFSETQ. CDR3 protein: CASSLGRTYNEQFF. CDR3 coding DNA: TGCGCCAGCAGCTTGGGGCGCACCTACAATGAGCAGTTCTTC.

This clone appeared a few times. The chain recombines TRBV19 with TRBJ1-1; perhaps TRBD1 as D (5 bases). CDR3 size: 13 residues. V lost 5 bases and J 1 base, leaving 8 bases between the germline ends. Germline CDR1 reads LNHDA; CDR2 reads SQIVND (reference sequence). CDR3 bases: TGTGCCAGTAGTGAAGGGGCGAACACTGAAGCTTTCTTT. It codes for CASSEGANTEAFF.

The CDR3 region has the DNA TGTGCCACCAGGAAGAGCAATCAGCCCCAGCATTTT. Its protein is CATRKSNQPQHF. V gene TRBV2 combines with J gene TRBJ1-5; D is undetermined. Germline V gives CDR1 SNHLY, CDR2 FYNNEI. This CDR3 is built from 12 residues. V was clipped by 10 bases and J by 1 base, with 8 bases between them.

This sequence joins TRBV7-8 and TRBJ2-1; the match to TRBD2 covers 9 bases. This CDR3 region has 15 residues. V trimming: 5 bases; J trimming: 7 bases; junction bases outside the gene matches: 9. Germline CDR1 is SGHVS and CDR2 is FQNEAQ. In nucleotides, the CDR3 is TGTGCCAGCAGCCTCCTGGGCGGGAGGGAAAATGAGCAGTTCTTC. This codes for CASSLLGGRENEQFF.

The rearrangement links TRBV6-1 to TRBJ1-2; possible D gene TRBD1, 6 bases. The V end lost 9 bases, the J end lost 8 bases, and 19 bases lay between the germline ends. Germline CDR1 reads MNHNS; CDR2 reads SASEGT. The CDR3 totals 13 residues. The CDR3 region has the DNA TGTGCCAGTCAGGGGAAGGGACCTGGAGGCTACACCTTC. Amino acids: CASQGKGPGGYTF.

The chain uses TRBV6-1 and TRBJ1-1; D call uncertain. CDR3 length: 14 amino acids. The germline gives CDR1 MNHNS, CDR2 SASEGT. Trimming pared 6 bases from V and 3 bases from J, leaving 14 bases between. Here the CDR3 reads CASRPLRVHTEAFF. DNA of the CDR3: TGTGCCAGCAGGCCTCTCCGGGTCCACACTGAAGCTTTCTTT.

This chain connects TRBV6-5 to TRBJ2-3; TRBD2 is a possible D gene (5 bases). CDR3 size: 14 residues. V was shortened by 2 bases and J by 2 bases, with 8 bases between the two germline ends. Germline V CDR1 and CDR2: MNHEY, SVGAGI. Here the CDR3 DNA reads TGTGCCAGCAGTTACGACTATGTCACAGATACGCAGTATTTT. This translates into CASSYDYVTDTQYF.

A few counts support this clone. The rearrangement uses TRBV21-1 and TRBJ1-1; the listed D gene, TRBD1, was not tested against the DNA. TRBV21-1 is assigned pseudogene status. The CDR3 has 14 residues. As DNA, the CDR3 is TGTGCCAGCAGCCGAAGACAGGCGAACACTGAAGCTTTCTTT. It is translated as CASSRRQANTEAFF.

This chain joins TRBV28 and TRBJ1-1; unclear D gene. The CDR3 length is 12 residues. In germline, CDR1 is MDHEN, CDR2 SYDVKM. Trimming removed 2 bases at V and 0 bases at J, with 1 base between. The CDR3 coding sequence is TGTGCCAGCAGTTTAATGAACACTGAAGCTTTCTTT. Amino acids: CASSLMNTEAFF. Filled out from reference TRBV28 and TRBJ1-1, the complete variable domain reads DVKVTQSSRYLVKRTGEKVFLECVQDMDHENMFWYRQDPGLGLRLIYFSYDVKMKEKGDIPEGYSVSREKKERFSLILESASTNQTSMYLCASSLMNTEAFFGQGTRLTVV.

This chain's CDR3 is CALGGGAYEQYF. CDR3 coding DNA: TGTGCCCTAGGAGGGGGCGCCTACGAGCAGTACTTC. The chain uses TRBV6-1 and TRBJ2-7, with D tentatively TRBD1 (7 bases). CDR1 is MNHNS, CDR2 SASEGT, per germline. This CDR3 is built from 12 residues. Trimming pared 11 bases from V and 2 bases from J, leaving 13 bases between.

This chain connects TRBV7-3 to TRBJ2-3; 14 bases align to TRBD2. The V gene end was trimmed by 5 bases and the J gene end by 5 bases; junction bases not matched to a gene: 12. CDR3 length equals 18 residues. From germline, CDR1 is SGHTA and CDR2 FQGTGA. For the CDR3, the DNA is TGTGCCAGCAGCGAACAACCGGGACTAGCGGGAGTGAGAGATACGCAGTATTTT. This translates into CASSEQPGLAGVRDTQYF.

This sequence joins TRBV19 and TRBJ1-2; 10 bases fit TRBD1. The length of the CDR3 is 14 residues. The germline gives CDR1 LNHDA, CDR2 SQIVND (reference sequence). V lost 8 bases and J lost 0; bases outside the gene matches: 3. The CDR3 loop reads CASLGQGANYGYTF. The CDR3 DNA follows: TGTGCCAGTCTCGGACAGGGGGCTAACTATGGCTACACCTTC.

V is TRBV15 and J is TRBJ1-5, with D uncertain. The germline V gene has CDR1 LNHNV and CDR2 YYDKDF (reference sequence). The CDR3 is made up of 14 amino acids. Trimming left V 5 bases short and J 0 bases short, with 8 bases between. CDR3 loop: CATSPDLSNQPQHF. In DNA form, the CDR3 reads TGTGCCACCAGCCCGGACCTTAGCAATCAGCCCCAGCATTTT.

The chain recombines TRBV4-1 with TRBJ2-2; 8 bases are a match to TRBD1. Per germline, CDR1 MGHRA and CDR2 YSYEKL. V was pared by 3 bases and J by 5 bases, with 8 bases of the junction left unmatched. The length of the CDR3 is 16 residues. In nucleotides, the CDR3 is TGCGCCAGCAGCCATCAGGACAGGGATTGGACCGGGGAGCTGTTTTTT. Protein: CASSHQDRDWTGELFF.

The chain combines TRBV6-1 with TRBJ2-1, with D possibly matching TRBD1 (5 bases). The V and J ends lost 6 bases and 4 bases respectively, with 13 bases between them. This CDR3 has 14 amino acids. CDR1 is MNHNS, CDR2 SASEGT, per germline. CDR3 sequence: CASSEWGLYNEQFF. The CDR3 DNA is TGTGCCAGCAGCGAGTGGGGCTTATACAATGAGCAGTTCTTC.

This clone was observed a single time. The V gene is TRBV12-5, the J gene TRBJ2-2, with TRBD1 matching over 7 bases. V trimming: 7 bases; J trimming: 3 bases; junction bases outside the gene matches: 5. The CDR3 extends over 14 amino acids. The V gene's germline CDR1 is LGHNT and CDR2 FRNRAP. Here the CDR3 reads CASAGQVDTGELFF. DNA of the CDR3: TGTGCTAGTGCCGGACAGGTCGACACCGGGGAGCTGTTTTTT.

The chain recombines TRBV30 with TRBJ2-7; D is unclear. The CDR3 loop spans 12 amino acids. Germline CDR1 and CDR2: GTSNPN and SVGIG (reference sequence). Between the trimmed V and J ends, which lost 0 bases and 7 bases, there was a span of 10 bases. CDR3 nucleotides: TGTGCCTGGAGTGTACCCCAAATAGAGCAGTACTTC. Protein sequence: CAWSVPQIEQYF.

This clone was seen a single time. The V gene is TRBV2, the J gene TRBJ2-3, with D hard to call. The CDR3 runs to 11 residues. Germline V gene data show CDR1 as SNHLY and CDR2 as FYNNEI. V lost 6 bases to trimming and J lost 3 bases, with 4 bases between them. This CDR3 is CASRQTDTQYF. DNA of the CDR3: TGTGCCAGCAGGCAGACAGATACGCAGTATTTT.

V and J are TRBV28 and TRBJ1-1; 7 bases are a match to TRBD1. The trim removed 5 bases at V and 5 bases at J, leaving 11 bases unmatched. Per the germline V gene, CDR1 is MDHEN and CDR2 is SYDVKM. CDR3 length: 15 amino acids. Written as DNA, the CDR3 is TGTGCCAGCAGTGCAGGGGGAAGTTCAGGGACTGAAGCTTTCTTT. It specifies CASSAGGSSGTEAFF.

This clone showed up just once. CDR3 in amino acids: CAISESTSGTTDTQYF. CDR3 DNA sequence: TGTGCCATCAGTGAGTCGACTAGCGGGACAACAGATACGCAGTATTTT. The chain carries TRBV10-3 and TRBJ2-3; 11 nucleotides align to TRBD2. The CDR3 extends over 16 amino acids. Germline CDR1 is ENHRY and CDR2 is SYGVKD. V shed 0 bases, J shed 3 bases, and the junction held 2 bases outside the gene matches.

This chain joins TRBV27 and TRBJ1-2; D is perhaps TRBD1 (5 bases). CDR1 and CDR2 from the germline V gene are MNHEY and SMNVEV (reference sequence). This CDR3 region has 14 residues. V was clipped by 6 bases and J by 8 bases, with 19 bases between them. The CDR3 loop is CASRTQAQGGGYTF. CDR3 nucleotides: TGTGCCAGCAGAACCCAAGCCCAGGGAGGAGGCTACACCTTC.

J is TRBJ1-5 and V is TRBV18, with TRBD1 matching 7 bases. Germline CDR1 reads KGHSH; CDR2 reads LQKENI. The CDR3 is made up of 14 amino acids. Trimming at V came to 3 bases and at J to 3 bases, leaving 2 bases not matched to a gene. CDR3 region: CASSPGQVNQPQHF. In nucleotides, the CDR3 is TGTGCCAGCTCACCTGGACAGGTCAATCAGCCCCAGCATTTT.

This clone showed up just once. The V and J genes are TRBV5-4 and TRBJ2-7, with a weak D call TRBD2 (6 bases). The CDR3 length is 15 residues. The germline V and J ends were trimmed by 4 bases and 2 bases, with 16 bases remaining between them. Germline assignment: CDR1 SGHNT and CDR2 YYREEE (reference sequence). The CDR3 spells CASSPRVADPYEQYF. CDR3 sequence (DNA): TGTGCCAGCAGCCCCCGAGTAGCGGACCCCTACGAGCAGTACTTC.

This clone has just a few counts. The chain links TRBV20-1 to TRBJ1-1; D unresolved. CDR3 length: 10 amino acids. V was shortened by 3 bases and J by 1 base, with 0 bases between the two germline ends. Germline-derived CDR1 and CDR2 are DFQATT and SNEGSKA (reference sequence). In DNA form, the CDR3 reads TGCAGTGCTAGGAACACTGAAGCTTTCTTT. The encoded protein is CSARNTEAFF.